The subject of this entry is one T cell receptor (beta chain). What it recognizes is unknown. The data are from a study of cytomegalovirus exposure and HLA in healthy donors. Study-level findings and limits: Near-uniform donor sequencing depth was presumed by presence/absence analyses. Among immune exposure information, only CMV serostatus was available. The authors considered a cluster of highly shared sequence variants likely to be a sequencing artifact. CMV antigen specificity was confirmed in vitro for a few CMV-associated chains.

This CDR3 has 16 residues. Germline CDR1 and CDR2: MGHRA and YSYEKL. The junction had 7 bases not matched to a gene; V was cut back by 5 bases and J by 1 base. The PCR ran on 60 Vbeta and 13 Jbeta primers. The method was immunoSEQ multiplex PCR; TCRdb's version includes in-frame clones alone and lacks a portion of them. The repertoire has roughly 170,000 clones, approximately 81% of them found once; the top ten carry about 2.3%. The receptor's source is a female donor in good health and CMV-seronegative. Sequences were obtained from PBMCs. V is TRBV4-1 and J is TRBJ1-2; TRBD1 matches at 10 bases. The CDR3 nucleotides are TGCGCCAGCAGCGACAGACAGGGGGCTTATAACTATGGCTACACCTTC. Translation: CASSDRQGAYNYGYTF.